The present T cell receptor beta chain was sequenced within a study of radiation and T cells in renal cell carcinoma. Study-wide results and caveats: In blood, top tumor clones expanded by 2 weeks, shrinking by 4. No pretreatment tumor biopsies were available for baseline clonotypes.

As for this clone: Its matching antigen is unknown.

The time point: blood 2 weeks post-SBRT. Treatment of the sample: 15 Gy SBRT to primary tumor, nephrectomy 4 weeks later. Produced via immunoSEQ multiplex PCR; TCRdb's table is partial and in-frame only. The table lists around 80,000 clones, roughly 80% of them singletons. The specimen was blood, collected from a patient whose treatment included radiotherapy and nephrectomy. This TCR came from a man aged 55 to 69 with renal cell carcinoma.

The DNA for the CDR3 is TGTGCCTGGAGGGGATCCAGACTAGCGGGAGGAGGGTCGAATGAGCAGTTCTTC. Translated: CAWRGSRLAGGGSNEQFF. V and J are TRBV30 and TRBJ2-1; TRBD2 agrees at 13 bases. The V segment lost 3 bases and the J segment 7 bases; nucleotides outside the gene matches: 15. Germline values: CDR1 GTSNPN, CDR2 SVGIG (reference sequence). The CDR3 extends over 18 amino acids.